One and the same sample provided the 19 T cell receptor beta chains below, sequenced in a study of T cell changes during pregnancy in multiple sclerosis. Sequencing was performed with immunoSEQ multiplex PCR; in TCRdb, only in-frame clones are kept and a portion is missing. The table has 70,000 to 100,000 clones, roughly 93% seen once. This material consisted of peripheral blood, taken in the third trimester of pregnancy. The receptors originated from a female donor with multiple sclerosis, enrolled in a pregnancy study.

The genes are TRBV6-1 and TRBJ1-1; a possible D gene is TRBD1 (6 bases). This CDR3 is built from 15 residues. Germline V gives CDR1 MNHNS, CDR2 SASEGT. V lost 7 bases and J 6 bases, leaving 21 bases between the germline ends. The DNA of the CDR3 is TGTGCCAGCACTACTATTAGTGGGACACCCTCTGAAGCTTTCTTT. Encoded protein: CASTTISGTPSEAFF.

The chain carries TRBV6-1 and TRBJ2-1; possible D gene TRBD2, 6 bases. The CDR3 has 15 amino acids. CDR1 MNHNS and CDR2 SASEGT come from the germline V gene. Trimming removed 4 bases from V and 5 bases from J, with 15 bases in between. The chain's CDR3 is CASSGRWAGHNEQFF. CDR3 nucleotide sequence: TGTGCCAGCAGTGGGCGTTGGGCGGGGCACAATGAGCAGTTCTTC.

The genes are TRBV5-1 and TRBJ2-1; 9 bases align to TRBD1. The CDR3 length is 13 residues. V shed 5 bases and J 10 bases; nucleotides not matched to a gene: 7. Per the germline V gene, CDR1 is SGHRS and CDR2 is YFSETQ. The CDR3 DNA sequence: TGCGCCAGCAGTTACACAGGGGGCGGAGAGCAGTTCTTC. This translates into CASSYTGGGEQFF.

The chain is built from TRBV15 and TRBJ2-5; D is perhaps TRBD2 (5 bases). V gave up 3 bases and J gave up 4 bases, with 12 bases separating them. Germline CDR1 is LNHNV and CDR2 is YYDKDF (reference sequence). CDR3 length: 14 amino acids. The CDR3 reads CATSRFLSGETQYF. The DNA for the CDR3 is TGTGCCACCAGCAGGTTTCTGAGCGGAGAGACCCAGTACTTC.

V gene TRBV14 combines with J gene TRBJ2-7; TRBD2 matches at 9 bases. The CDR3 length is 14 residues. CDR1 is SGHDN, CDR2 FVKESK, per germline. J lost 5 bases, V lost 7 bases, and 9 bases had no gene match. The CDR3 DNA follows: TGTGCCAGCAATCAAGCGGGAGGATTGAACGAGCAGTACTTC. Its translation: CASNQAGGLNEQYF.

This chain connects TRBV5-1 to TRBJ2-7; 13 nucleotides agree with TRBD2. V gave up 5 bases and J gave up 6 bases; unmatched junction bases: 11. The length of the CDR3 is 16 residues. The germline V gene has CDR1 SGHRS and CDR2 YFSETQ. As DNA, the CDR3 is TGCGCCAGCAGTTACTGGACTAGCGGGAGCAGCGGCGAGCAGTACTTC. This translates into CASSYWTSGSSGEQYF.

The V gene is TRBV21-1, the J gene TRBJ1-4; the D call TRBD1 from the table was never checked on the DNA. TRBV21-1 is reported as a pseudogene. The CDR3 runs 17 residues. The CDR3 reads CASSNRKPRTGGEKLFF. Here the CDR3 DNA reads TGTGCCAGCAGCAACCGAAAACCGCGGACAGGGGGTGAAAAACTGTTTTTT.

V is TRBV5-4 and J is TRBJ2-2, with 7 bases matching TRBD1. CDR3 length: 16 residues. With 7 bases clipped from V and 4 bases from J, the junction kept 13 bases outside the gene matches. The germline gives CDR1 SGHNT, CDR2 YYREEE (reference sequence). The DNA of the CDR3 is TGTGCCAGCTCTATGAAACCGACAGGGTTCACCGGGGAGCTGTTTTTT. This codes for CASSMKPTGFTGELFF.

The V gene is TRBV6-5, the J gene TRBJ2-3, with TRBD1 as a possible D gene (6 bases). CDR1 is MNHEY, CDR2 SVGAGI, per germline. The CDR3 has 13 amino acids. Between the trimmed V and J ends, which lost 6 bases and 6 bases, there was a span of 13 bases. CDR3 bases: TGTGCCAGCAGAACAGGGAGAGGGGATACGCAGTATTTT. Encoded protein: CASRTGRGDTQYF.

The J gene is TRBJ1-1, the V gene TRBV30, with D perhaps matching TRBD1 (5 bases). V was cut by 3 bases and J by 1 base, with 18 bases left in between. Germline values: CDR1 GTSNPN, CDR2 SVGIG (reference sequence). The CDR3 covers 16 residues. CDR3 bases: TGTGCCTGGAGAGGACATTTAAGGCATGAGAACACTGAAGCTTTCTTT. The encoded protein is CAWRGHLRHENTEAFF.

Worth noting for this clone: Other DNA sequences in the same sample also yield this CDR3. V is TRBV29-1 and J is TRBJ1-5; 8 positions match TRBD1. This CDR3 has 13 amino acids. V gave up 6 bases and J gave up 5 bases; unmatched junction bases: 6. Germline CDR1 is SQVTM and CDR2 is ANQGSEA. The CDR3 DNA sequence: TGCAGCGTAGGACAGGGCACATATCAGCCCCAGCATTTT. Its translation is CSVGQGTYQPQHF. Looking up the rest from reference TRBV29-1 and TRBJ1-5 gives the full variable domain: SAVISQKPSRDICQRGTSLTIQCQVDSQVTMMFWYRQQPGQSLTLIATANQGSEATYESGFVIDKFPISRPNLTFSTLTVSNMSPEDSSIYLCSVGQGTYQPQHFGDGTRLSIL.

The rearrangement uses TRBV9 and TRBJ2-7; D is ambiguous. V lost 0 bases to trimming and J lost 2 bases, with 9 bases between them. This CDR3 has 14 amino acids. Germline V gene lookup returns CDR1 SGDLS and CDR2 YYNGEE. Here the CDR3 DNA reads TGTGCCAGCAGCGTAGATATTGGAGCCTACGAGCAGTACTTC. Its translation is CASSVDIGAYEQYF.

The J gene is TRBJ2-1, the V gene TRBV15, with 13 bases matching TRBD2. This CDR3 is built from 16 residues. The germline V gene has CDR1 LNHNV and CDR2 YYDKDF (reference sequence). Losses at the gene ends were 0 bases for V and 7 bases for J; bases not matched to a gene: 3. DNA for the CDR3: TGTGCCACCAGCAGAGAGGGACTAGCGGGATATAATGAGCAGTTCTTC. Translating gives CATSREGLAGYNEQFF.

The chain links TRBV28 to TRBJ1-1; no clear D. Between the trimmed V and J ends, which lost 2 bases and 1 base, there was a span of 11 bases. The CDR3 is made up of 15 amino acids. Germline V lookup: CDR1 MDHEN, CDR2 SYDVKM. The CDR3 DNA reads as TGTGCCAGCAGTTTAGTGAGTTGGGCGAACACTGAAGCTTTCTTT. This translates into CASSLVSWANTEAFF.

The V gene is TRBV27, the J gene TRBJ2-7, with TRBD2 identical over 8 bases. The CDR3 sequence is 15 residues long. Losses at the gene ends were 3 bases for V and 8 bases for J; bases not matched to a gene: 12. Germline V gene sequence: CDR1 MNHEY, CDR2 SMNVEV (reference sequence). CDR3 in amino acids: CASSFEGTRKRQQYF. Written as DNA, the CDR3 is TGTGCCAGCAGTTTCGAGGGGACTAGGAAACGGCAGCAGTACTTC.

There are a few counts of this clone. The chain employs TRBV4-2 and TRBJ1-1; 7 bases map to TRBD1. V lost 4 bases, J lost 3 bases, and 5 bases stayed unmatched. CDR3 size: 14 residues. CDR1 and CDR2 (germline): LGHNA, YNFKEQ. For the CDR3, the DNA is TGTGCCAGCAGCCCCCTGACAGGGTACACTGAAGCTTTCTTT. Translation gives CASSPLTGYTEAFF.

This chain uses TRBV7-9 with TRBJ2-5; 7 bases agree with TRBD2. The CDR3 length is 16 residues. J lost 2 bases, V lost 6 bases, and 12 bases had no gene match. Germline V gives CDR1 SEHNR, CDR2 FQNEAQ (reference sequence). CDR3 region: CASSPVAGVGQETQYF. CDR3 nucleotide sequence: TGTGCCAGCAGTCCGGTGGCGGGGGTGGGACAAGAGACCCAGTACTTC.

This clone occurred once. Here the CDR3 DNA reads TGTGCCAGCAGCTTTGCGGGGGGCACAGATACGCAGTATTTT. Translating it yields CASSFAGGTDTQYF. The rearrangement links TRBV7-9 to TRBJ2-3; 7 positions agree with TRBD2. CDR3 size: 14 residues. V shed 3 bases, J shed 1 base, and the junction held 1 base outside the gene matches. Germline CDR1 is SEHNR and CDR2 is FQNEAQ (reference sequence).

In this sample, this clone turned up once. This chain uses TRBV5-6 with TRBJ2-5; 7 bases fit TRBD2. Unmatched junction bases numbered 16, after V lost 3 bases and J lost 5 bases. The CDR3 extends over 17 amino acids. In germline, CDR1 is SGHDT, CDR2 YYEEEE. The CDR3 loop is CASSYQLTGPAGETQYF. CDR3 coding DNA: TGTGCCAGCAGCTATCAGCTCACCGGCCCAGCGGGGGAGACCCAGTACTTC.